These 27 T cell receptor beta chains originate from one sample sequenced in a study of blood T cell repertoires in COVID-19 (dated by TCRdb to 2020 to 2022). Library prep was done by the immunoSEQ multiplex PCR assay. The immuneACCESS repertoire file appears here via TCRdb, limited to in-frame rearrangements. These files lack a portion of the clones; in checked studies, under half of the deficit traces to unresolved V genes, and the cause of the others is not known. For this sample there are about 190,000 clones; roughly 89% appear just once. The ten top clones hold under 4% of the sample. The sequencing input was PBMCs or T cells enriched from blood (not recorded which). The receptors were gathered from a woman aged 25 to 39 who had been exposed to COVID-19.

The chain employs TRBV4-3 and TRBJ1-3, with no clear D. Per the germline V gene, CDR1 is LGHNA and CDR2 is YSLEER. This CDR3 has 16 residues. Trimming cost V 4 bases and J 0 bases, with 13 bases left between them. CDR3 nucleotides: TGCGCCAGCAGCCCTAGTGCCTGGAGCTCTGGAAACACCATATATTTT. This gives the protein CASSPSAWSSGNTIYF.

The chain has TRBV19 and TRBJ2-3; tentatively, D is TRBD2 (5 bases). V was trimmed by 4 bases and J by 1 base, leaving 15 bases between them. The length of the CDR3 is 16 residues. Germline CDR1 and CDR2: LNHDA and SQIVND (reference sequence). The CDR3 here is CASSTIRGYGTDTQYF. The CDR3 bases are TGTGCCAGTAGTACAATCCGCGGGTATGGCACAGATACGCAGTATTTT.

V gene TRBV29-1 combines with J gene TRBJ2-2; possible D gene TRBD1, 5 bases. Trimming cost V 6 bases and J 1 base, with 6 bases left between them. CDR3 length: 12 amino acids. In germline, CDR1 is SQVTM, CDR2 ANQGSEA. CDR3 residues: CSVDRNTGELFF. CDR3 in DNA: TGCAGCGTAGACAGGAACACCGGGGAGCTGTTTTTT.

The chain links TRBV9 to TRBJ2-1; 9 bases fit TRBD1. With V trimmed by 0 bases and J by 4 bases, 8 bases remained unmatched. Germline V lookup: CDR1 SGDLS, CDR2 YYNGEE. The CDR3 extends over 17 amino acids. CDR3 protein: CASSVAGTGKGYNEQFF. CDR3 sequence (DNA): TGTGCCAGCAGCGTAGCCGGGACAGGGAAGGGGTACAATGAGCAGTTCTTC.

The V and J genes are TRBV9 and TRBJ1-3; 11 bases map to TRBD1. The V gene end was trimmed by 0 bases and the J gene end by 2 bases; junction bases not matched to a gene: 1. Germline V gene lookup returns CDR1 SGDLS and CDR2 YYNGEE. CDR3 size: 16 residues. As DNA, the CDR3 is TGTGCCAGCAGCGTAGCGGACAGGGGGCCTGGAAACACCATATATTTT. Residues: CASSVADRGPGNTIYF.

The chain carries TRBV24-1 and TRBJ2-2, with D possibly being TRBD2 (5 bases). The germline V gene has CDR1 KGHDR and CDR2 SFDVKD. V lost 9 bases and J 3 bases, leaving 16 bases between the germline ends. This CDR3 contains 15 residues. Written as DNA, the CDR3 is TGTGCCACCTCGGCTAGCTCTCGGTACACCGGGGAGCTGTTTTTT. Its protein product is CATSASSRYTGELFF.

The chain joins TRBV7-2 to TRBJ1-3; D not certain. Trimming took 1 base from V and 0 from J, leaving 13 bases between them. Germline V lookup: CDR1 SGHTA, CDR2 FQGNSA. The CDR3 contains 17 residues. CDR3 nucleotide sequence: TGTGCCAGCAGCTTAGTTATCTCGAGTGGCTCTGGAAACACCATATATTTT. Residues: CASSLVISSGSGNTIYF.

The chain joins TRBV5-1 to TRBJ1-1; 9 bases are shared with TRBD1. This CDR3 comprises 15 residues. V trimming: 6 bases; J trimming: 4 bases; junction bases outside the gene matches: 10. Germline CDR1 SGHRS, CDR2 YFSETQ. CDR3 protein: CASIPSTGGFTEAFF. The CDR3, as DNA: TGCGCCAGCATCCCTTCGACAGGGGGATTCACTGAAGCTTTCTTT.

This clone appeared a single time. The chain couples TRBV7-2 to TRBJ2-5, with D tentatively TRBD1 (5 bases). The V gene's germline CDR1 is SGHTA and CDR2 FQGNSA. This CDR3 spans 14 amino acids. With 4 bases removed from V and 3 bases from J, the gap between germline ends came to 12 bases. The CDR3 nucleotides read TGTGCCAGCAGCTCAATTCTAGGGGAAGAGACCCAGTACTTC. Its translation: CASSSILGEETQYF.

This sequence joins TRBV4-1 and TRBJ1-3; D perhaps matches TRBD1 (5 bases). V gave up 1 base and J gave up 0 bases, with 10 bases separating them. The CDR3 extends over 16 amino acids. The germline V gene has CDR1 MGHRA and CDR2 YSYEKL. The CDR3 nucleotides read TGCGCCAGCAGCCAAGTTGAGGACAACTCTGGAAACACCATATATTTT. Translating gives CASSQVEDNSGNTIYF.

Written as DNA, the CDR3 is TGTGCCAGCAGCCGAGGGACACTCCGCCGTCGGCCCCAGCATTTT. This encodes CASSRGTLRRRPQHF. The chain recombines TRBV14 with TRBJ1-5; a weak D match, TRBD1 (6 bases). The V gene's germline CDR1 is SGHDN and CDR2 FVKESK. There are 15 residues in the CDR3. Trimming removed 4 bases at V and 9 bases at J, with 19 bases between.

This clone was seen only a few times. The chain employs TRBV29-1 and TRBJ2-7; possible D gene TRBD2, 5 bases. This CDR3 is 13 amino acids long. Germline CDR1 is SQVTM and CDR2 is ANQGSEA. The ends were cut back, 7 bases at V and 3 bases at J, with 16 bases in the middle. The CDR3 spells CSAKDLGGYEQYF. In DNA form, the CDR3 reads TGCAGCGCTAAGGACCTCGGAGGCTACGAGCAGTACTTC.

The rearrangement uses TRBV2 and TRBJ1-1; D perhaps matches TRBD1 (5 bases). Trimming took 6 bases from V and 8 from J, leaving 7 bases between them. CDR3 length: 10 residues. Germline V CDR1 and CDR2: SNHLY, FYNNEI. CDR3 nucleotide sequence: TGTGCCAGCAGCGGGGGGGAAGCTTTCTTT. Its translation is CASSGGEAFF.

The chain recombines TRBV7-5 with TRBJ2-1; TRBD2, as called in the table, went unchecked against the DNA. TRBV7-5 is a listed pseudogene. The CDR3 length is 16 residues. DNA of the CDR3: TGTGCCAGAAGCGAAAGTGGGGGGGCGAGCTACAATGAGCAGTTCTTC. It encodes CARSESGGASYNEQFF.

J is TRBJ1-1 and V is TRBV12-3 or TRBV12-4; D is perhaps TRBD1 (6 bases). V lost 3 bases to trimming and J lost 8 bases, with 13 bases between them. The CDR3 loop spans 13 amino acids. The CDR3, as DNA: TGTGCCAGCAGTTTCGCGGACAGCGCCGAAGCTTTCTTT. Translation: CASSFADSAEAFF.

V usage is TRBV7-2 and J usage is TRBJ1-2; a weak D match, TRBD1 (6 bases). Germline CDR1 SGHTA, CDR2 FQGNSA. The CDR3 is made up of 14 amino acids. The V end was cut by 4 bases, the J end by 4 bases, with 13 bases between. CDR3 nucleotide sequence: TGTGCCAGCAGCTCCATGCAGGGGAGCTATGGCTACACCTTC. This codes for CASSSMQGSYGYTF. The full variable domain, completed using reference TRBV7-2 and TRBJ1-2, is GAGVSQSPSNKVTEKGKDVELRCDPISGHTALYWYRQSLGQGLEFLIYFQGNSAPDKSGLPSDRFSAERTGGSVSTLTIQRTQQEDSAVYLCASSSMQGSYGYTFGSGTRLTVV.

V and J are TRBV7-2 and TRBJ1-2, with no clear D. This CDR3 has 14 residues. Per germline, CDR1 SGHTA and CDR2 FQGNSA. Between the trimmed V and J ends, which lost 5 bases and 4 bases, there was a span of 14 bases. Here the CDR3 DNA reads TGTGCCAGCAGCCCCCCCGGCGGGATCTATGGCTACACCTTC. This sequence encodes CASSPPGGIYGYTF.

The chain carries TRBV2 and TRBJ1-6; 7 bases align to TRBD1. The ends lost 6 bases at V and 15 bases at J; junction bases unmatched: 14. This CDR3 comprises 14 residues. Germline CDR1 SNHLY, CDR2 FYNNEI. The CDR3 spells CASSPDREIRLLHF. The CDR3 bases are TGTGCCAGCAGCCCTGACAGGGAAATCCGCCTCCTCCACTTT.

This clone was observed a single time. Here the CDR3 reads CASSSHRGLPDTQYF. The DNA for the CDR3 is TGTGCCAGCAGTTCGCACAGGGGACTCCCAGATACGCAGTATTTT. The rearrangement joins TRBV27 to TRBJ2-3, with D maybe TRBD1 (7 bases). V lost 4 bases, J lost 4 bases, and 15 bases lay in between. Germline CDR1 and CDR2: MNHEY and SMNVEV (reference sequence). CDR3 length: 15 amino acids.

This clone was seen only a few times. This rearrangement joins TRBV7-8 to TRBJ2-7; no reliable D call. The CDR3 runs 16 residues. Trimming pared 5 bases from V and 2 bases from J, leaving 19 bases between. Germline assignment: CDR1 SGHVS and CDR2 FQNEAQ. The CDR3 DNA reads as TGTGCCAGCAGCCGCACTGTCTGGTCGCTAACCTACGAGCAGTACTTC. Encoded protein: CASSRTVWSLTYEQYF.

The V call is TRBV19, the J call TRBJ2-2; 8 nucleotides match TRBD2. The CDR3 contains 19 residues. Trimming at V came to 7 bases and at J to 3 bases, leaving 19 bases not matched to a gene. The germline CDR1 and CDR2 sequences are LNHDA and SQIVND (reference sequence). CDR3 DNA sequence: TGTGCCAGTACCTCCCGGCGGGGGGATGGCGGGGGTTACACCGGGGAGCTGTTTTTT. The encoded protein is CASTSRRGDGGGYTGELFF.

V gene TRBV6-6 combines with J gene TRBJ1-6; TRBD1 matches at 7 bases. V lost 6 bases to trimming and J lost 8 bases; unmatched junction nucleotides: 22. The CDR3 has 19 amino acids. Germline V CDR1 and CDR2: MNHNY, SVGAGI (reference sequence). In DNA, the CDR3 is TGTGCCAGCAGCCGACCCGGGGCCCTACAGGGGAACTCCTATTCACCCCTCCACTTT. As protein: CASSRPGALQGNSYSPLHF.

The chain carries TRBV5-4 and TRBJ2-5, with D maybe TRBD2 (7 bases). The V gene's germline CDR1 is SGHNT and CDR2 YYREEE (reference sequence). The CDR3 is 16 residues long. V lost 4 bases and J 2 bases, leaving 18 bases between the germline ends. The CDR3 region has the DNA TGTGCCAGCAGCACCGGGGGGCTGAGGGGACAAGAGACCCAGTACTTC. This translates into CASSTGGLRGQETQYF.

The chain carries TRBV5-8 and TRBJ2-7, with 10 bases aligning to TRBD1. Looked up from germline, CDR1 is SGHTS and CDR2 is YDEGEE. Trimming at V came to 4 bases and at J to 0 bases, leaving 13 bases not matched to a gene. The CDR3 length is 18 residues. The CDR3 DNA follows: TGTGCCAGCAGCCCGGAGTACCGGGACAGGGGATTCTCCTACGAGCAGTACTTC. Protein sequence: CASSPEYRDRGFSYEQYF. Filled out from reference TRBV5-8 and TRBJ2-7, the complete variable domain reads EAGVTQSPTHLIKTRGQQATLRCSPISGHTSVYWYQQALGLGLQFLLWYDEGEERNRGNFPPRFSGRQFPNYSSELNVNALELEDSALYLCASSPEYRDRGFSYEQYFGPGTRLTVT.

In its sample, this clone was seen a few times. The chain couples TRBV3-1 (or the pseudogene TRBV3-2) to TRBJ1-4, with 8 bases lining up with TRBD1. The CDR3 has 16 residues. The germline V gene encodes CDR1 LGHDT and CDR2 YNNKEL (reference sequence). V lost 1 base to trimming and J lost 6 bases; unmatched junction nucleotides: 7. This CDR3 is CASSQGETGDYEKLFF. The CDR3 DNA reads TGTGCCAGCAGCCAAGGAGAGACAGGGGATTATGAAAAACTGTTTTTT.

This clone was seen only once. V gene TRBV18 combines with J gene TRBJ2-1; D gene ambiguous. CDR1 and CDR2 (germline): KGHSH, LQKENI. CDR3 length: 15 amino acids. Trimming stripped 5 bases from V and 0 bases from J, with 11 bases between. CDR3 residues: CASSTMVSSYNEQFF. CDR3 in DNA: TGTGCCAGCTCAACTATGGTGAGCTCCTACAATGAGCAGTTCTTC.

The V call is TRBV5-4, the J call TRBJ1-2; 9 bases agree with TRBD1. Looked up from germline, CDR1 is SGHNT and CDR2 is YYREEE (reference sequence). This CDR3 has 14 amino acids. The junction had 8 bases not matched to a gene; V was cut back by 4 bases and J by 7 bases. The chain's CDR3 is CASSGRDRVGGYTF. CDR3 DNA: TGTGCCAGCAGCGGACGGGACAGGGTCGGTGGCTACACCTTC.